The entry that follows covers one TCR beta chain sequence. The CDR3 length is 15 residues. The germline V gene encodes CDR1 SGHTA and CDR2 FQGNSA. The V segment lost 3 bases and the J segment 0 bases; nucleotides outside the gene matches: 1. The sample originates from a study of OX40 agonist ivuxolimab in advanced cancers. TCRdb's table, derived via immunoSEQ multiplex PCR, lists solely in-frame clones and lacks some. The sample has 90,000 to 100,000 clones, 80% to 90% seen once. Sequences were derived from CD4+ or CD8+ T cells sorted from blood, sampled in a trial of the OX40 agonist ivuxolimab. The chain links TRBV7-2 to TRBJ2-1, with TRBD2 matching over 8 bases. The sequence was collected from an adult with an advanced solid tumor such as melanoma, head and neck, liver or kidney cancer. CDR3: CASSFSGASYNEQFF. In nucleotides, the CDR3 is TGTGCCAGCAGCTTTAGCGGGGCCTCCTACAATGAGCAGTTCTTC.